Sequencing of this T cell receptor beta chain was carried out in a study of T-cell reconstitution after alpha-beta-depleted transplantation in children. Overall study findings and caveats: One year post-transplant, T-cell counts and diversity were largely derived from T cells produced anew. By about two months after transplant, alpha-beta T cells reportedly arose from several hundred graft clones that had expanded.

This clonotype has just a few counts. Its antigen is unknown. V was trimmed by 4 bases and J by 5 bases, leaving 20 bases between them. CDR3 size: 16 residues. Germline V gene lookup returns CDR1 LGHNA and CDR2 YSLEER. Preparation of the TCRbeta library involved a method that used unique molecular identifiers. In TCRdb, the PCR reads were re-called with MiXCR into one record per CDR3 protein. The data contain fewer than 550,000 distinct CDR3 sequences, roughly 10% of them singletons. The V gene is TRBV4-3, the J gene TRBJ2-5, with D possibly matching TRBD1 (7 bases). This sample comprised PBMCs, mostly from graft donor cells, obtained 180 days after TCRalphabeta/CD19-depleted stem cell transplant. The TCR originated in a female patient between 2 and 15 years old who had a stem cell transplant for aplastic anemia, so the T cells may come from the graft donor. The CDR3 DNA sequence: TGCGCCAGCAGCCTCCAACCGGCACAGGGGAGGGAGACCCAGTACTTC. Its translation: CASSLQPAQGRETQYF.